This T cell receptor (beta chain) emerged from a study of control samples from healthy donors and cancer patients. Repertoires were generated with immunoSEQ multiplex PCR, while TCRdb's copy carries only in-frame clones and drops some. The data contain roughly 41,000 clones, 90% to 95% of them seen just once; the ten biggest clones take up roughly a quarter. The CDR3 totals 18 residues. Germline CDR1 MNHEY, CDR2 SMNVEV (reference sequence). V gave up 4 bases and J gave up 0 bases, with 21 bases separating them. The clonotype originates from a man aged 55 to 70 in good health. The chain links TRBV27 to TRBJ1-2, with D possibly matching TRBD1 (5 bases). Sequencing used blood. The CDR3 sequence is CASSSIKGGDGANYGYTF. The DNA of the CDR3 is TGTGCCAGCAGTTCGATTAAAGGCGGGGACGGAGCTAACTATGGCTACACCTTC.